This passage covers 22 T cell receptor beta chains from one sample sequenced in a study of human T cells and chemical hapten exposure. Each CDR3 protein is one row after TCRdb ran MiXCR on the RACE reads. The sample includes roughly 130,000 distinct CDR3 sequences, around 11% of them seen just once. The time point here: patch test 3, about 24 weeks after DPC sensitization. Sample treatment: therapeutic diphenylcyclopropenone sensitization with weekly scalp DPC. This sample comprised whole blood, obtained in connection with sensitization to the hapten diphenylcyclopropenone (DPC). The receptors originated from a woman in her 50s with alopecia areata. Some clones in this sample may be carry-over from other donors' samples.

This clonotype was detected only a few times. The chain links TRBV7-2 to TRBJ2-6; no firm D call. Germline values: CDR1 SGHTA, CDR2 FQGNSA. There are 15 residues in the CDR3. The V end lost 4 bases, the J end lost 6 bases, and 13 bases lay between the germline ends. CDR3 bases: TGTGCCAGCAGCTCACCGGGCCAGTTGGCCAACGTCCTGACTTTC. Its protein is CASSSPGQLANVLTF. Drawing the rest from reference TRBV7-2 and TRBJ2-6, the complete variable domain is GAGVSQSPSNKVTEKGKDVELRCDPISGHTALYWYRQSLGQGLEFLIYFQGNSAPDKSGLPSDRFSAERTGGSVSTLTIQRTQQEDSAVYLCASSSPGQLANVLTFGAGSRLTVL.

This chain joins TRBV6-1 and TRBJ2-7, with D perhaps matching TRBD2 (5 bases). CDR1 MNHNS and CDR2 SASEGT come from the germline V gene. The CDR3 is 14 amino acids. The V end lost 3 bases, the J end lost 5 bases, and 14 bases lay between the germline ends. The CDR3, as DNA: TGTGCCAGCAGTGATGGACTGGGGATCGACGAGCAGTACTTC. Its protein is CASSDGLGIDEQYF.

Concerning this clonotype: A junction end diverges from the germline sequence, so it may reflect a read error. The genes are TRBV29-1 and TRBJ1-5; D not certain. The germline V gene has CDR1 SQVTM and CDR2 ANQGSEA. CDR3 length: 14 amino acids. The CDR3 is CSVVTDGSNQPEHF. In DNA, the CDR3 is TGCAGCGTTGTAACGGACGGTAGCAATCAGCCCGAGCATTTT.

V gene TRBV20-1 combines with J gene TRBJ2-1, with 9 bases that match TRBD1. The germline CDR1 and CDR2 sequences are DFQATT and SNEGSKA (reference sequence). Losses at the gene ends were 3 bases for V and 6 bases for J; bases not matched to a gene: 9. The CDR3 is 15 amino acids. Here the CDR3 DNA reads TGCAGTGCTAGCGGGGGACAGGGCCCACCCAATGAGCAGTTCTTC. It codes for CSASGGQGPPNEQFF.

The V call is TRBV20-1, the J call TRBJ2-3; 7 nucleotides line up with TRBD2. Germline CDR1 and CDR2: DFQATT and SNEGSKA (reference sequence). J lost 8 bases, V lost 0 bases, and 8 bases had no gene match. The CDR3 runs to 14 residues. The CDR3 bases are TGCAGTGCTAGAGATCCTAGCGGAGTGGTTACGCAGTATTTT. Translation gives CSARDPSGVVTQYF.

The sample holds a few counts of this clonotype. The rearrangement links TRBV3-1 to TRBJ1-1; TRBD1 is a possible D gene (5 bases). Germline loops: CDR1 LGHDT, CDR2 YNNKEL (reference sequence). Deletions cut 5 bases from V and 11 bases from J, with 18 bases between. The CDR3 sequence is 13 residues long. In nucleotides, the CDR3 is TGTGCCAGCAGCACAGGCGTGGGGCGGGGGGCTTTCTTT. Translating gives CASSTGVGRGAFF.

V and J are TRBV5-1 and TRBJ2-7, with D possibly matching TRBD2 (6 bases). Germline V gene lookup returns CDR1 SGHRS and CDR2 YFSETQ. The CDR3 totals 15 residues. V lost 5 bases, J lost 3 bases, and 18 bases lay in between. The CDR3 DNA follows: TGCGCCAGCAGTTCAGGGACTGGCGTAATCTACGAGCAGTACTTC. Translation gives CASSSGTGVIYEQYF.

This clonotype was seen at least ten times. The chain recombines TRBV20-1 with TRBJ2-7; 10 positions match TRBD1. CDR1 is DFQATT and CDR2 is SNEGSKA in the germline V gene (reference sequence). The CDR3 consists of 14 residues. V trimming: 5 bases; J trimming: 6 bases; junction bases outside the gene matches: 10. The CDR3 sequence is CSAPPGTGVSEQYF. For the CDR3, the DNA is TGCAGTGCTCCTCCCGGGACAGGGGTAAGCGAGCAGTACTTC.

This clonotype was counted a few times. A read error may produce the germline difference seen at one junction end. The chain couples TRBV5-1 to TRBJ2-1; D ambiguous. Germline values: CDR1 SGHRS, CDR2 YFSETQ. The CDR3 runs 11 residues. CDR3: CASSLVEVVIF. The CDR3 DNA follows: TGCGCCAGCAGCTTGGTAGAGGTGGTAATCTTC.

The chain links TRBV12-3 or TRBV12-4 to TRBJ1-1; D is unresolved. The CDR3 is 13 residues long. The V end lost 2 bases, the J end lost 5 bases, and 9 bases lay between the germline ends. The CDR3 loop is CASSLSRGTEAFF. CDR3 nucleotide sequence: TGTGCCAGCAGTTTATCCAGAGGGACTGAAGCTTTCTTT.

This clonotype has ten or more counts. J is TRBJ2-3 and V is TRBV29-1; maybe TRBD2 (5 bases). The CDR3 is made up of 12 amino acids. The V gene lost 0 bases and the J gene lost 6 bases, with 7 bases spanning the gap. CDR1 is SQVTM and CDR2 is ANQGSEA in the germline V gene. Here the CDR3 DNA reads TGCAGCGTTGAAGATCGAGGGGATACGCAGTATTTT. Translation gives CSVEDRGDTQYF.

A few counts support this clonotype. This chain joins TRBV10-3 and TRBJ2-7; D call uncertain. The length of the CDR3 is 14 residues. The germline V gene encodes CDR1 ENHRY and CDR2 SYGVKD. Between the trimmed V and J ends, which lost 2 bases and 0 bases, there was a span of 8 bases. CDR3 sequence reads: CAISEGQDSYEQYF. The CDR3 DNA reads TGTGCCATCAGTGAGGGCCAGGACTCCTACGAGCAGTACTTC.

The V gene is TRBV12-3 or TRBV12-4, the J gene TRBJ2-7, with 7 positions matching TRBD1. The CDR3 consists of 14 residues. V shed 6 bases and J 3 bases; nucleotides not matched to a gene: 8. CDR3: CASSTGDQVYEQYF. Here the CDR3 DNA reads TGTGCCAGCAGCACAGGGGATCAGGTCTACGAGCAGTACTTC.

A few counts support this clonotype. The rearrangement joins TRBV7-9 to TRBJ1-2; perhaps TRBD1 as D (5 bases). This CDR3 comprises 14 residues. Germline V gene sequence: CDR1 SEHNR, CDR2 FQNEAQ (reference sequence). Trimming took off 1 base at V and 4 bases at J, with 10 bases between the two ends. CDR3 loop: CASSLVPGPYGYTF. The DNA for the CDR3 is TGTGCCAGCAGCTTAGTTCCAGGGCCCTATGGCTACACCTTC.

This clonotype was seen a handful of times. The V gene is TRBV25-1, the J gene TRBJ1-2; D possibly corresponds to TRBD1 (6 bases). The germline V and J ends were trimmed by 1 base and 6 bases, with 12 bases remaining between them. The length of the CDR3 is 14 residues. CDR1 and CDR2 (germline): MGHDK, SYGVNS. CDR3 protein: CASSEWAGAHGYTF. The CDR3, as DNA: TGTGCCAGCAGTGAATGGGCGGGGGCGCATGGCTACACCTTC.

In its sample, this clonotype was seen many times. The J gene is TRBJ2-5, the V gene TRBV9; 8 positions agree with TRBD2. CDR1 and CDR2 from the germline V gene are SGDLS and YYNGEE. CDR3 length: 14 residues. J lost 2 bases, V lost 0 bases, and 0 bases had no gene match. The CDR3 DNA sequence: TGTGCCAGCAGCGTAGTAGCGGGGCAAGAGACCCAGTACTTC. Its translation: CASSVVAGQETQYF.

As DNA, the CDR3 is TGCAGTGCTATAGCGGGAAGGTACGAGCAGTACTTC. This gives the protein CSAIAGRYEQYF. V and J are TRBV20-1 and TRBJ2-7, with TRBD2 matching over 8 bases. With 4 bases clipped from V and 4 bases from J, the junction kept 3 bases outside the gene matches. CDR3 size: 12 residues. CDR1 and CDR2 (germline): DFQATT, SNEGSKA (reference sequence).

This clonotype was counted a few times. V gene TRBV28 combines with J gene TRBJ2-7; a possible D gene is TRBD1 (6 bases). Trimming cost V 4 bases and J 4 bases, with 17 bases left between them. CDR1 and CDR2 from the germline V gene are MDHEN and SYDVKM. The CDR3 has 15 residues. The CDR3 spells CASSSFFGGRYEQYF. DNA for the CDR3: TGTGCCAGCAGTTCCTTTTTTGGGGGCCGATACGAGCAGTACTTC.

The chain joins TRBV6-6 to TRBJ1-5; perhaps TRBD1 as D (6 bases). V lost 7 bases to trimming and J lost 1 base, with 11 bases between them. The CDR3 runs to 14 residues. CDR1 and CDR2 (germline): MNHNY, SVGAGI (reference sequence). The CDR3 DNA reads TGTGCCAGCAACCCACAGGGCAGCAATCAGCCCCAGCATTTT. Translated: CASNPQGSNQPQHF.

This clonotype has just a few counts. The chain joins TRBV12-3 or TRBV12-4 to TRBJ2-1; 12 nucleotides match TRBD2. Trimming at V came to 6 bases and at J to 3 bases, leaving 3 bases not matched to a gene. The CDR3 has 15 amino acids. The CDR3 is CASSPTSGGYNEQFF. The CDR3, as DNA: TGTGCCAGCAGCCCGACTAGCGGGGGCTACAATGAGCAGTTCTTC.

This chain links TRBV24-1 with TRBJ2-1; 11 positions match TRBD2. The V gene end was trimmed by 4 bases and the J gene end by 3 bases; junction bases not matched to a gene: 4. Germline-derived CDR1 and CDR2 are KGHDR and SFDVKD. The CDR3 is made up of 16 amino acids. The chain's CDR3 is CATSERGLADYNEQFF. CDR3 bases: TGTGCCACCAGTGAGAGGGGACTAGCGGACTACAATGAGCAGTTCTTC.

This clonotype was seen ten or more times. The CDR3 coding sequence is TGTGCCAGCAGCCTCGACAATCAGCCCCAGCATTTT. Translated: CASSLDNQPQHF. V usage is TRBV7-9 and J usage is TRBJ1-5; no reliable D call. Trimming pared 5 bases from V and 3 bases from J, leaving 5 bases between. The germline V gene has CDR1 SEHNR and CDR2 FQNEAQ (reference sequence). This CDR3 comprises 12 residues.